One and the same sample provided the 13 T cell receptor beta chains below, sequenced in a study of read filtering for tumor transcriptome and immune sequencing. Molecular barcoded adaptors covering alpha/delta and beta/gamma chains were used on about 390 ng RNA. TCRdb fed the reads into MiXCR, producing one record per CDR3 protein. The table lists roughly 130,000 distinct CDR3 sequences, over 10% of them singletons. The sequencing input was a population of CD138-negative cells sorted from bone marrow. The origin of the receptors is a donor aged 40 or older with multiple myeloma.

Points on this clonotype: A much larger clonotype is one base distant, so this may be a read error. The genes are TRBV11-2 and TRBJ1-1; D is ambiguous. This CDR3 region has 13 residues. Looked up from germline, CDR1 is SGHAT and CDR2 is FQNNGV. The CDR3 bases are TGTGCCAGCAGCCGGAATCCGGGAACTGAAGCTTCCTTT. Translated, it gives CASSRNPGTEASF.

This clonotype was counted many times. The chain links TRBV7-2 to TRBJ1-5; 7 nucleotides agree with TRBD1. Per germline, CDR1 SGHTA and CDR2 FQGNSA. V was pared by 8 bases and J by 4 bases, with 2 bases of the junction left unmatched. There are 12 residues in the CDR3. CDR3 loop: CASQGGNQPQHF. CDR3 DNA: TGTGCCAGCCAGGGGGGGAATCAGCCCCAGCATTTT.

Of note for this clonotype: One end of the junction does not line up with germline, which may come from a read error. The gene calls are TRBV13 and TRBJ2-1, with unresolved D. Looked up from germline, CDR1 is PRHDT and CDR2 is FYEKMQ (reference sequence). This CDR3 is 15 amino acids long. The CDR3, as DNA: TGCGTCAGCAGCTCACCCAGAAGGGCCCATTGGGAGCAGTTCTTC. It yields the protein CVSSSPRRAHWEQFF.

The V gene is TRBV5-5, the J gene TRBJ2-1; 12 bases are shared with TRBD2. Germline-derived CDR1 and CDR2 are SGHKS and YYEKEE (reference sequence). This CDR3 region has 17 residues. With V trimmed by 4 bases and J by 2 bases, 7 bases remained unmatched. CDR3 loop: CASSGPGLAGPYNEQFF. CDR3 sequence (DNA): TGTGCCAGCAGCGGTCCCGGACTAGCGGGACCCTACAATGAGCAGTTCTTC.

Ten or more counts support this clonotype. The V gene is TRBV6-1, the J gene TRBJ2-3; no definite D call. V was shortened by 1 base and J by 2 bases, with 13 bases between the two germline ends. Looked up from germline, CDR1 is MNHNS and CDR2 is SASEGT. This CDR3 has 16 residues. The chain's CDR3 is CASSEGWNPNTDTQYF. CDR3 nucleotide sequence: TGTGCCAGCAGTGAAGGGTGGAATCCAAACACAGATACGCAGTATTTT.

At least ten counts were recorded for this clonotype. The chain is built from TRBV4-2 and TRBJ1-6; tentative D call: TRBD1 (5 bases). The CDR3 extends over 15 amino acids. V dropped 0 bases and J dropped 9 bases, with 12 bases sitting between them. Germline lookup yields CDR1 LGHNA and CDR2 YNFKEQ. CDR3 DNA sequence: TGTGCCAGCAGCCAAGATAGCAGGGTTGGTTCACCCCTCCACTTT. Translated: CASSQDSRVGSPLHF.

Only a few counts were recorded for this clonotype. This rearrangement joins TRBV29-1 to TRBJ1-1, with 8 positions matching TRBD1. Trimming cost V 4 bases and J 2 bases; bases outside gene matches: 3. CDR3 size: 13 residues. Germline CDR1 is SQVTM and CDR2 is ANQGSEA. CDR3 in DNA: TGCAGCGTTGGGACAGGGTCTAACACTGAAGCTTTCTTT. Encoded protein: CSVGTGSNTEAFF. Full variable domain (missing parts from reference TRBV29-1 and TRBJ1-1): SAVISQKPSRDICQRGTSLTIQCQVDSQVTMMFWYRQQPGQSLTLIATANQGSEATYESGFVIDKFPISRPNLTFSTLTVSNMSPEDSSIYLCSVGTGSNTEAFFGQGTRLTVV.

With respect to this clonotype: This sequence may be a read error, since a much larger clone differs from it by one base. The J gene is TRBJ2-7, the V gene TRBV5-1, with TRBD2 as a possible D gene (5 bases). CDR3 length: 11 residues. Per the germline V gene, CDR1 is SGHRS and CDR2 is YFSETQ. CDR3 residues: CVSSLSGEQYF. CDR3 DNA: TGCGTCAGCAGTCTAAGCGGCGAGCAGTACTTC.

The chain is built from TRBV12-3 or TRBV12-4 and TRBJ2-3, with D perhaps TRBD1 (5 bases). The V end lost 6 bases, the J end lost 2 bases, and 15 bases lay between the germline ends. The CDR3 totals 15 residues. The CDR3 reads CASSLGAVPTDTQYF. The CDR3 DNA sequence: TGTGCCAGCAGCCTAGGGGCAGTACCCACAGATACGCAGTATTTT.

This clonotype was found many times. This rearrangement joins TRBV7-2 to TRBJ2-1; 8 positions agree with TRBD2. This CDR3 contains 15 residues. Trimming cost V 5 bases and J 8 bases; bases outside gene matches: 11. Germline CDR1 and CDR2: SGHTA and FQGNSA. The CDR3 here is CASSGPGGAGDEQFF. For the CDR3, the DNA is TGTGCCAGCAGCGGCCCGGGGGGGGCAGGCGATGAGCAGTTCTTC.

V is TRBV28 and J is TRBJ2-7, with 10 bases fitting TRBD1. V lost 5 bases, J lost 0 bases, and 13 bases stayed unmatched. In germline, CDR1 is MDHEN, CDR2 SYDVKM. CDR3 length equals 18 residues. The CDR3 protein is CASSNSGTGAPSSYEQYF. The CDR3 nucleotides read TGTGCCAGCAGTAACTCCGGGACAGGGGCCCCGAGCTCCTACGAGCAGTACTTC.

This clonotype was picked up many times. The chain joins TRBV11-2 to TRBJ2-7; 7 bases agree with TRBD2. Unmatched junction bases numbered 7, after V lost 5 bases and J lost 3 bases. Germline values: CDR1 SGHAT, CDR2 FQNNGV. CDR3 size: 14 residues. The chain's CDR3 is CASSTLGTIYEQYF. The DNA for the CDR3 is TGTGCCAGCAGCACCCTGGGGACTATCTACGAGCAGTACTTC.

The table lists this clonotype with many counts. A much larger clone sits a single nucleotide away, making a read error possible. This chain links TRBV7-8 with TRBJ2-1, with D unclear. The CDR3 consists of 15 residues. Germline lookup yields CDR1 SGHVS and CDR2 FQNEAQ. CDR3 nucleotide sequence: TGTGCCAGCAGCCGAATCCAGAGCTCCTACAATGAGCAGCTCTTC. This translates into CASSRIQSSYNEQLF.